The clone carrying this T cell receptor (beta chain) was found a few times. The antigen is undetermined. The data were obtained in a study of T cell responses to AZD1222 COVID-19 vaccine. The wider study: Pooled together were second doses at about 4 or about 12 weeks.

General observations from the study: Per reports, nearly half of all spike-specific TCRs target regions that are unmutated in variants. Repertoires were collected only later (after the peak T cell response had occurred). Baseline antibody screening turned up just a handful of seropositive AZD1222 recipients.

Using immunoSEQ multiplex PCR, the repertoire was profiled, and TCRdb retains in-frame clones only, with some absent. This table holds 95,000 to 150,000 clones, around 86% found once. The germline gives CDR1 SGHDT, CDR2 YYEEEE. V lost 4 bases, J lost 0 bases, and 14 bases lay in between. There are 16 residues in the CDR3. The chain combines TRBV5-6 with TRBJ1-3; D is perhaps TRBD1 (6 bases). This material consisted of peripheral blood, taken on day 0 of AZD1222 vaccination. This sequence was found in an adult in good health. CDR3 in amino acids: CASSRGGLISGNTIYF. The CDR3 DNA is TGTGCCAGCAGCCGTGGGGGGCTTATCTCTGGAAACACCATATATTTT.